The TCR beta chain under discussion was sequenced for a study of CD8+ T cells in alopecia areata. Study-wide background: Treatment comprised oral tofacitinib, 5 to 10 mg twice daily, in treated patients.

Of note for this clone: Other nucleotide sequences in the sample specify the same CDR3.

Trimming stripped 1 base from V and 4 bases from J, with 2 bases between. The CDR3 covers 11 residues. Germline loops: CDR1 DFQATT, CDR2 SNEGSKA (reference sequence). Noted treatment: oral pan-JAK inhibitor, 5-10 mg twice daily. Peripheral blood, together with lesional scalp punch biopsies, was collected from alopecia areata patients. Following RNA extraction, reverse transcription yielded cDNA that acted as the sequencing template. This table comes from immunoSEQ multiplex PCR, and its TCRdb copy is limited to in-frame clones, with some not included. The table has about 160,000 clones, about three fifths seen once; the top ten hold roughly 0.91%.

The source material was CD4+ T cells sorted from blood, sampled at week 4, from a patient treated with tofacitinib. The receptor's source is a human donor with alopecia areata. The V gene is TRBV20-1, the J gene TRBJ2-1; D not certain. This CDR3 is CSARVYNEQFF. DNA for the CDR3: TGCAGTGCTAGAGTTTACAATGAGCAGTTCTTC.